This T cell receptor (beta chain) came from a study of T cell responses to AZD1222 COVID-19 vaccine. Study-level points and caveats: Most donors were white British, females outnumbered males, and clonal diversity was possibly underestimated.

The CDR3 covers 15 residues. Trimming took off 3 bases at V and 9 bases at J, with 15 bases between the two ends. Germline V gene data show CDR1 as SNHLY and CDR2 as FYNNEI. TCRdb's table, derived via immunoSEQ multiplex PCR, lists solely in-frame clones and lacks some. The sample holds around 100,000 clones; approximately 90% are singletons and the top ten take approximately 1.3%. In regard to this clone: The antigen is unknown.

V and J are TRBV2 and TRBJ1-6; a possible D gene is TRBD1 (6 bases). The TCR sequence derives from an adult in good health. The sequenced sample was peripheral blood, obtained on day 0 of AZD1222 vaccination. CDR3 DNA sequence: TGTGCCAGCAGTGAGAACAGGGTTCAAATTTCACCCCTCCACTTT. As protein: CASSENRVQISPLHF. Using reference TRBV2 and TRBJ1-6 for the parts outside the CDR3, the full variable domain is EPEVTQTPSHQVTQMGQEVILRCVPISNHLYFYWYRQILGQKVEFLVSFYNNEISEKSEIFDDQFSVERPDGSNFTLKIRSTKLEDSAMYFCASSENRVQISPLHFGNGTRLTVT.